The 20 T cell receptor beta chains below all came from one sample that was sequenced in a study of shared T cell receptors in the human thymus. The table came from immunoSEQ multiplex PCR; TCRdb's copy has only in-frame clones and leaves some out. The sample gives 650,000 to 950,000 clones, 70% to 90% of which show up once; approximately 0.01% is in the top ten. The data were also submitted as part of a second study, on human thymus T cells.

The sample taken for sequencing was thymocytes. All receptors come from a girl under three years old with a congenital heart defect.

This CDR3 reads CASSNTGEQYF. The CDR3 DNA sequence: TGTGCCAGCTCCAATACAGGCGAGCAGTACTTC. The gene calls are TRBV27 and TRBJ2-7; possibly TRBD1 for D (5 bases). The V gene's germline CDR1 is MNHEY and CDR2 SMNVEV (reference sequence). With 8 bases removed from V and 6 bases from J, the gap between germline ends came to 11 bases. The CDR3 extends over 11 amino acids.

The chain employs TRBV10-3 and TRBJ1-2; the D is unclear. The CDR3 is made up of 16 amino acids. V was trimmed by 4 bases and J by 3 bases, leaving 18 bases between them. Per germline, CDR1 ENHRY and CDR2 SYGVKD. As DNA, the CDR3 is TGTGCCATCAGTGCGATCTCCGGAGGGCAGGACTATGGCTACACCTTC. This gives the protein CAISAISGGQDYGYTF.

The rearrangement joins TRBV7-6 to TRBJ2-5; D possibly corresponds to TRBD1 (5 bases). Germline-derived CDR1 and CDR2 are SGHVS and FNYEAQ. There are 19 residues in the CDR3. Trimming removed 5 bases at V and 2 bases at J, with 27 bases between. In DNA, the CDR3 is TGTGCCAGCAGCGTGCGACAGTGGGATGATTGGAGATCTCAAGAGACCCAGTACTTC. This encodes CASSVRQWDDWRSQETQYF.

The CDR3, as DNA: TGTGCCAGCAGTCGGGACAGTCGTAGCAATCAGCCCCAGCATTTT. Translation gives CASSRDSRSNQPQHF. The chain couples TRBV2 to TRBJ1-5; 7 nucleotides agree with TRBD1. The trim removed 5 bases at V and 0 bases at J, leaving 4 bases unmatched. Germline V gene data show CDR1 as SNHLY and CDR2 as FYNNEI. This CDR3 spans 15 amino acids.

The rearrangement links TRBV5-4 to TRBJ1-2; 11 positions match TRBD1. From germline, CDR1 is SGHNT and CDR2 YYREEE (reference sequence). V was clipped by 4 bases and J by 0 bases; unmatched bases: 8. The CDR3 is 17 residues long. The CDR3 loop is CASSPDRGRLANYGYTF. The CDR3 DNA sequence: TGTGCCAGCAGCCCGGACAGGGGGCGATTGGCTAACTATGGCTACACCTTC.

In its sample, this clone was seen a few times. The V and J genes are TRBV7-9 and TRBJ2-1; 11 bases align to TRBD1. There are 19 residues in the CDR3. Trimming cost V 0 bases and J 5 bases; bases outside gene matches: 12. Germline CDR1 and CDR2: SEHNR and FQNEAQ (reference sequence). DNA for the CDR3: TGTGCCAGCAGCTTAGCCAAAAACAATTCGGGACAGGGGGACAATGAGCAGTTCTTC. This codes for CASSLAKNNSGQGDNEQFF.

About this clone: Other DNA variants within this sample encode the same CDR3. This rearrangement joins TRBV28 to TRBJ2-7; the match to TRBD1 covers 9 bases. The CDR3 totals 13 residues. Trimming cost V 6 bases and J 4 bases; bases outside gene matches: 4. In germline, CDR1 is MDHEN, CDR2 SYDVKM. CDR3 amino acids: CASRRDRAYEQYF. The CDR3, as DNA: TGTGCCAGCAGACGGGACAGGGCGTACGAGCAGTACTTC. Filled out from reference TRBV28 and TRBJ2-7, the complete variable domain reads DVKVTQSSRYLVKRTGEKVFLECVQDMDHENMFWYRQDPGLGLRLIYFSYDVKMKEKGDIPEGYSVSREKKERFSLILESASTNQTSMYLCASRRDRAYEQYFGPGTRLTVT.

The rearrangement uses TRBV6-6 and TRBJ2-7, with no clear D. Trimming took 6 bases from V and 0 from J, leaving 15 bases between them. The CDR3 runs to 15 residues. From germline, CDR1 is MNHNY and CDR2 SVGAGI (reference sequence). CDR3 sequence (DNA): TGTGCCAGCAGCAAACCCTCGACATTCTCCTACGAGCAGTACTTC. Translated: CASSKPSTFSYEQYF.

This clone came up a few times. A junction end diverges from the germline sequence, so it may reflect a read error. CDR3 region: CASSRIRLASETQYF. The CDR3 coding sequence is TGTGCTAGCAGCCGGATCCGACTAGCAAGTGAGACCCAGTACTTC. This chain uses TRBV7-7 with TRBJ2-5, with 7 nucleotides matching TRBD2. Germline-derived CDR1 and CDR2 are SSHAT and FNYEAQ (reference sequence). The CDR3 runs to 15 residues.

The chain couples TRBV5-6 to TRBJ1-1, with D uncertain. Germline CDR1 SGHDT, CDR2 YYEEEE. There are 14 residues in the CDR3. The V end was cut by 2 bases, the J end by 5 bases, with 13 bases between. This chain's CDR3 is CASSLCSGWTEAFF. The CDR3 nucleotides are TGTGCCAGCAGCTTATGCTCGGGGTGGACTGAAGCTTTCTTT.

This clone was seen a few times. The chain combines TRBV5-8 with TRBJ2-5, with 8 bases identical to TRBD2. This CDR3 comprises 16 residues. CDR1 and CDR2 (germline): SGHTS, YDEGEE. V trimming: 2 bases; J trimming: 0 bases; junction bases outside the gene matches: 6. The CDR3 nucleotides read TGTGCCAGCAGCTTAGGAATAGCGGGGTACCAAGAGACCCAGTACTTC. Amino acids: CASSLGIAGYQETQYF.

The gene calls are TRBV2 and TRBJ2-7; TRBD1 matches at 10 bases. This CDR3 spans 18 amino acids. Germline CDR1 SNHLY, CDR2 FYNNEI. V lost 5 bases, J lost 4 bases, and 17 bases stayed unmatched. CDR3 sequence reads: CASSSPGQGLSFIYEQYF. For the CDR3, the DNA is TGTGCCAGCAGTTCACCGGGACAGGGGTTATCCTTTATTTACGAGCAGTACTTC.

CDR3 sequence (DNA): TGTGCCAGCAGCCCCGGTGACAGGGGCCCTCCCAGGACCTATGGCTACACCTTC. Its protein is CASSPGDRGPPRTYGYTF. The genes are TRBV5-4 and TRBJ1-2, with 8 nucleotides matching TRBD1. This CDR3 is built from 18 residues. Germline assignment: CDR1 SGHNT and CDR2 YYREEE (reference sequence). J was trimmed by 4 bases and V by 4 bases; bases with no gene match: 18.

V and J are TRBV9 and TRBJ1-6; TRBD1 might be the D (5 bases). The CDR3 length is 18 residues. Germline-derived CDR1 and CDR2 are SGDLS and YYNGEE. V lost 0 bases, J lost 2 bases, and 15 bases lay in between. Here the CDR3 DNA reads TGTGCCAGCAGCGTAGGTGGTTCCAGGGCCGCCTATAATTCACCCCTCCACTTT. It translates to CASSVGGSRAAYNSPLHF.

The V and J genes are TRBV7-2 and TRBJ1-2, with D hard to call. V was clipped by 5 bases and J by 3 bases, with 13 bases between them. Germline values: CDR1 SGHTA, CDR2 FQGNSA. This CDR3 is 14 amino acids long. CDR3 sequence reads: CASSPGGEDYGYTF. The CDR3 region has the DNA TGTGCCAGCAGCCCCGGTGGGGAGGACTATGGCTACACCTTC.

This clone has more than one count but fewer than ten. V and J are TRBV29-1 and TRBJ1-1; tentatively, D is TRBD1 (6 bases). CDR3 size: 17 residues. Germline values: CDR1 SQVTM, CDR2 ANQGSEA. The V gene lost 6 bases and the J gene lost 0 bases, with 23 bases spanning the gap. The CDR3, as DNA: TGCAGCGTATTAATTGGGGGCCCGGGACGCCTGAACACTGAAGCTTTCTTT. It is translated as CSVLIGGPGRLNTEAFF.

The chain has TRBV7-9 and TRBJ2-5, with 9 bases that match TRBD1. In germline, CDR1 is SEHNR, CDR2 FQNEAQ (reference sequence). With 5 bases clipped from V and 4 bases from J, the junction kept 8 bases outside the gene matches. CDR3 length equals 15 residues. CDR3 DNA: TGTGCCAGCAGCCGGAGGGACAGGGTAGCAGAGACCCAGTACTTC. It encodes CASSRRDRVAETQYF. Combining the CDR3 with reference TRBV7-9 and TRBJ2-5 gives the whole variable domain DTGVSQNPRHKITKRGQNVTFRCDPISEHNRLYWYRQTLGQGPEFLTYFQNEAQLEKSRLLSDRFSAERPKGSFSTLEIQRTEQGDSAMYLCASSRRDRVAETQYFGPGTRLLVL.

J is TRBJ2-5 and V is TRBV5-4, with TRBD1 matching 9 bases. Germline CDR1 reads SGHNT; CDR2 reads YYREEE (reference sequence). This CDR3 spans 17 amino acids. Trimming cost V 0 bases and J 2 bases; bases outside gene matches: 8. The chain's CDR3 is CASSLAGRQGEQETQYF. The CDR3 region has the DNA TGTGCCAGCAGCTTGGCCGGGAGACAGGGGGAACAAGAGACCCAGTACTTC.

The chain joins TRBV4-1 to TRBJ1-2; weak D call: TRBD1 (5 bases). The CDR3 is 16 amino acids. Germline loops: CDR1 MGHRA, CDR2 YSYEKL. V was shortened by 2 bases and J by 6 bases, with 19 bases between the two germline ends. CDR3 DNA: TGCGCCAGCAGCCAACCCCCTAAACAGGTCTACAATGGCTACACCTTC. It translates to CASSQPPKQVYNGYTF.

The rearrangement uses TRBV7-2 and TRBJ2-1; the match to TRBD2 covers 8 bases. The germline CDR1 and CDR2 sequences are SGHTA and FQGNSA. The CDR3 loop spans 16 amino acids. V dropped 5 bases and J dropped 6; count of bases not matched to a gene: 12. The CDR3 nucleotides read TGTGCCAGCAGCCAACGGACTCCCGGGGGGGTCAATGAGCAGTTCTTC. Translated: CASSQRTPGGVNEQFF.